A selection of T cell receptor beta chains follows, all from one sample in a study of shared clonotypes between healthy human individuals. Profiled with immunoSEQ multiplex PCR; TCRdb holds only in-frame clones, not every one. This table has 2 million to 2.5 million clones, 90% to 97% appearing once. Sequencing was performed on naive CD4+ T cells sorted from blood. These receptors originate from a man between 18 and 35 years old in good health. Each CDR3 is given without its conserved first and last residue.

>TRBV6-6|TRBJ2-7
ASSYTGAGEQY
>TRBV6-5|TRBJ2-5
ASSRKGRGEETQY
>TRBV10-1|TRBJ2-1
ASSGLTGTAAGEQF
>TRBV5-1|TRBJ2-1
ASSLAGEPYNEQF
>TRBV5-4|TRBJ2-7
ASSGPGLGSREQY
>TRBV11-2|TRBJ2-2
ASSPRDTNTGELF
>TRBV6-5|TRBJ2-7
ASSYRDRGFYEQY
>TRBV19|TRBJ1-5
ASKGFGGQPQH
>TRBV4-1|TRBJ1-4
ASSQDYRATNEKLF
>TRBV2|TRBJ1-1
ASSEGQPNTEAF
>TRBV10-3|TRBJ2-7
AISDGGHYEQY
>TRBV6-1|TRBJ1-2
ASRTDYYGYT
>TRBV7-3|TRBJ2-3
ASSLSSILDTQY
>TRBV18|TRBJ2-7
ASSPGASGNYEQY
>TRBV6-5|TRBJ1-2
ATRRSLSYGYT
>TRBV7-2|TRBJ2-7
ASSFRSAGGHEQY
>TRBV30|TRBJ2-3
AHGRPTDTQY
>TRBV2|TRBJ2-2
ASSEWNTGELF
>TRBV6-1|TRBJ2-5
ASSEAADRIQTQY
>TRBV30|TRBJ2-1
AWSVLEVRF
>TRBV6-6|TRBJ2-1
ASTRGSSYNEQF
>TRBV5-6|TRBJ1-1
ASSLPGALNTEAF
>TRBV11-2|TRBJ1-4
ASGTGVGEKLF
>TRBV5-6|TRBJ2-7
ASSPRGSGTYEQY
>TRBV7-9|TRBJ2-7
ASSSWRVGQRIVEQY
>TRBV5-4|TRBJ2-5
ASSLDVGSQETQY
>TRBV29-1|TRBJ2-7
SAGTSGTYEQY
>TRBV2|TRBJ1-6
ASSGSGDRVSPLH
>TRBV9|TRBJ2-2
ASSSGQGRAGELF
>TRBV2|TRBJ2-1
ATSEGQGAGEQF
>TRBV7-8|TRBJ2-6
ASSRGLAGANVLT
>TRBV5-6|TRBJ1-6
ASSLLTGVVGSPLH
>TRBV6-1|TRBJ2-7
ASSGRDRSYEQY
>TRBV4-3|TRBJ2-7
ASSQALAGSYEQY
>TRBV7-9|TRBJ1-2
ASSLQQGLDGYT
>TRBV6-1|TRBJ1-4
ASSELEREKLF
>TRBV5-4|TRBJ1-4
ASSLAGDNEKLF
>TRBV18|TRBJ2-5
ASSPLSTTDQETQY
>TRBV27|TRBJ2-1
ASTLGLAGNNEQF
>TRBV27|TRBJ2-7
ASSIKGQGGYEQY
>TRBV2|TRBJ2-1
ASNEGTVSYNEQF
>TRBV7-9|TRBJ1-5
ASATGSNQPQH
>TRBV28|TRBJ1-1
ASSSPAGNTEAF
>TRBV27|TRBJ1-2
ASSSWTERGYGYT
>TRBV15|TRBJ1-2
ATSRAPGFYGYT
>TRBV30|TRBJ1-3
ARGDSGNTIY
>TRBV29-1|TRBJ2-1
SVEVGSAGNNEQF
>TRBV10-3|TRBJ1-2
ATQQGNYGYT
>TRBV5-1|TRBJ2-7
ASSLVGNYEQY
>TRBV7-9|TRBJ2-6
ASSLSSGANVLT
>TRBV7-9|TRBJ2-7
ASSLRGGSSSYEQY
>TRBV7-2|TRBJ2-1
ASSLSGSLLNEQF
>TRBV6-5|TRBJ2-2
ASSPLVTGELF
>TRBV30|TRBJ2-7
AWSVGGGPYEQY
>TRBV19|TRBJ2-3
ASRLGEGLNTQY
>TRBV5-1|TRBJ2-7
ASTTTGLHEQY
>TRBV19|TRBJ1-1
ASSISGNTEAF
>TRBV18|TRBJ2-3
ASSPKTSGVSTDTQY
>TRBV7-9|TRBJ1-2
ASSSPDLGSHGYT
>TRBV10-3|TRBJ2-6
AISETGSGANVLT